One and the same sample provided the 6 T cell receptor beta chains below, sequenced in a study of Graves' ophthalmopathy and Graves' hyperthyroidism. Amplified TCR beta CDR3 regions were obtained using RNA transcripts as template. First-round RT-PCR used HTBI primers; second-round multiplex PCR followed. One entry per CDR3 protein results from TCRdb running MiXCR on the multiplex PCR reads. Found here are over 150,000 distinct CDR3 sequences, over 35% of them singletons; the top ten hold 5.8%. Input material: peripheral blood. The receptors were sampled from a middle-aged woman with Graves' ophthalmopathy.

The J gene is TRBJ2-7, the V gene TRBV20-1; TRBD1 is a possible D gene (5 bases). Per germline, CDR1 DFQATT and CDR2 SNEGSKA (reference sequence). This CDR3 spans 14 amino acids. Trimming shortened V by 1 base and J by 0 bases, and 10 bases separated the two germline ends. The CDR3 DNA sequence: TGCAGTGCTAGAGGGCTAGGGGCCTCCTACGAGCAGTACTTC. This translates into CSARGLGASYEQYF.

The J gene is TRBJ2-5, the V gene TRBV7-2; 9 bases are a match to TRBD1. The V and J ends lost 3 bases and 3 bases, in that order; junction bases with no gene match: 2. This CDR3 is built from 14 residues. CDR1 and CDR2 (germline): SGHTA, FQGNSA. The CDR3 is CASSFDRGEETQYF. The CDR3, as DNA: TGTGCCAGCAGCTTCGACAGGGGGGAAGAGACCCAGTACTTC.

The chain combines TRBV6-1 with TRBJ1-5; no definite D call. Germline V gives CDR1 MNHNS, CDR2 SASEGT. The CDR3 covers 14 residues. The ends were cut back, 3 bases at V and 0 bases at J, with 6 bases in the middle. CDR3 protein: CASSEMVSNQPQHF. DNA for the CDR3: TGTGCCAGCAGTGAGATGGTTAGCAATCAGCCCCAGCATTTT.

This clonotype has a count of ten or more. The V gene is TRBV28, the J gene TRBJ1-1; a weak D match, TRBD1 (6 bases). This CDR3 spans 14 amino acids. Germline CDR1 reads MDHEN; CDR2 reads SYDVKM. The V gene lost 2 bases and the J gene lost 4 bases, with 11 bases spanning the gap. CDR3: CASSLVPQGTEAFF. In nucleotides, the CDR3 is TGTGCCAGCAGTTTAGTCCCACAGGGCACTGAAGCTTTCTTT.

The V call is TRBV12-5, the J call TRBJ2-5; D is unclear. Trimming removed 5 bases at V and 5 bases at J, with 9 bases between. The CDR3 has 12 residues. CDR1 is LGHNT, CDR2 FRNRAP, per germline. CDR3 DNA sequence: TGTGCTAGTGGTAGTGCCTCGGAGACCCAGTACTTC. This sequence encodes CASGSASETQYF.

This clonotype occurred many times. The V call is TRBV28, the J call TRBJ1-1, with D perhaps matching TRBD1 (6 bases). Germline CDR1 MDHEN, CDR2 SYDVKM. Trimming pared 3 bases from V and 0 bases from J, leaving 8 bases between. The CDR3 sequence is 14 residues long. CDR3 sequence: CASSFTGLNTEAFF. The CDR3 DNA sequence: TGTGCCAGCAGTTTTACAGGGCTGAACACTGAAGCTTTCTTT.